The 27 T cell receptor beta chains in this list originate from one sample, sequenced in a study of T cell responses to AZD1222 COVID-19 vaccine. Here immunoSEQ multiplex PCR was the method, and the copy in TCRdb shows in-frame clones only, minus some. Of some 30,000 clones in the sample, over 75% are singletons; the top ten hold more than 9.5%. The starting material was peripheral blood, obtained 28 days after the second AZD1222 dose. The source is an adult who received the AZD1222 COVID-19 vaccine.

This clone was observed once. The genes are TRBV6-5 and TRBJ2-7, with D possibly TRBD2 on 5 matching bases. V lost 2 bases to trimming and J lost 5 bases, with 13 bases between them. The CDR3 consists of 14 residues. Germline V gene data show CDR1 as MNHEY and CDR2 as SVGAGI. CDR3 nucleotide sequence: TGTGCCAGCAGTTACCGGGGAACTGGGCACGAGCAGTACTTC. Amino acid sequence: CASSYRGTGHEQYF.

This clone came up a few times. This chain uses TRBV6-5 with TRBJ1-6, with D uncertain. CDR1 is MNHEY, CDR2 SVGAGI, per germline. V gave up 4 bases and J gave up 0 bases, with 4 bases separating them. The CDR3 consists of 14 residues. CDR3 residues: CASSFSSYNSPLHF. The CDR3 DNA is TGTGCCAGCAGTTTTAGCTCCTATAATTCACCCCTCCACTTT.

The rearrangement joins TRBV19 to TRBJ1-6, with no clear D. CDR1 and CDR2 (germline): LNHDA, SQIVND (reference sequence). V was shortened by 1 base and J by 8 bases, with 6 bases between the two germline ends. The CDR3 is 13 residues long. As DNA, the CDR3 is TGTGCCAGTAGTATAGGCGGGGATTCACCCCTCCACTTT. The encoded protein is CASSIGGDSPLHF.

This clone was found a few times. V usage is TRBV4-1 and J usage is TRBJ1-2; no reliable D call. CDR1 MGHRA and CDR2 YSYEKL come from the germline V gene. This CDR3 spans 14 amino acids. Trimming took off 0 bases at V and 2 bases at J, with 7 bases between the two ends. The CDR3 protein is CASSQERTNYGYTF. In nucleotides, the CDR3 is TGCGCCAGCAGCCAAGAAAGGACGAACTATGGCTACACCTTC.

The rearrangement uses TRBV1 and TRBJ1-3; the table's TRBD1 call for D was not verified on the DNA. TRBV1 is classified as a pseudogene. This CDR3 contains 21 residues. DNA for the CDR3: TGCACCAGCAGCCAAGAAATAGACCCCCCACACGTCATGCAGGGAGGAAACACCATATATTTT. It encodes CTSSQEIDPPHVMQGGNTIYF.

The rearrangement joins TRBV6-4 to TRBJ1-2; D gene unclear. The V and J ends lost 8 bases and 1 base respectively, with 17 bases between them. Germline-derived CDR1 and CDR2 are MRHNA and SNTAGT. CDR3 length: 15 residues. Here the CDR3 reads CASREGPAHNYGYTF. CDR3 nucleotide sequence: TGTGCCAGCCGGGAAGGGCCGGCACATAACTATGGCTACACCTTC.

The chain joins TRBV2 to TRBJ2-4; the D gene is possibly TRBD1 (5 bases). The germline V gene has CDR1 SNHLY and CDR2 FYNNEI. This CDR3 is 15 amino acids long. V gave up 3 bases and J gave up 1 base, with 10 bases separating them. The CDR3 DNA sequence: TGTGCCAGCAGTGAGGGCAGGGTGGCCAAAAACATTCAGTACTTC. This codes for CASSEGRVAKNIQYF.

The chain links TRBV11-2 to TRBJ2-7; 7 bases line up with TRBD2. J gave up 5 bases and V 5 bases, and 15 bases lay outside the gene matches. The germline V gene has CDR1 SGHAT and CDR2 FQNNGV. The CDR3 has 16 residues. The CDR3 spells CASSPTPGLISNEQYF. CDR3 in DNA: TGTGCCAGCAGCCCAACCCCGGGACTAATCTCTAACGAGCAGTACTTC.

The CDR3 nucleotides are TGTGCTAGTGGTTTGCCTTGGGAGGACTACTATGGCTACACCTTC. It codes for CASGLPWEDYYGYTF. This chain joins TRBV12-5 and TRBJ1-2; no clear D gene. This CDR3 is 15 amino acids long. Germline V gene sequence: CDR1 LGHNT, CDR2 FRNRAP. Trimming pared 2 bases from V and 3 bases from J, leaving 13 bases between.

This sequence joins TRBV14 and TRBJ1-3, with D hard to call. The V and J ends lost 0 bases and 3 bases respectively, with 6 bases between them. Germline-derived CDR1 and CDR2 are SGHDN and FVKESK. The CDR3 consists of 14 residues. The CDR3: CASSQDGGGNTIYF. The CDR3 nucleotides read TGTGCCAGCAGCCAAGATGGAGGTGGAAACACCATATATTTT.

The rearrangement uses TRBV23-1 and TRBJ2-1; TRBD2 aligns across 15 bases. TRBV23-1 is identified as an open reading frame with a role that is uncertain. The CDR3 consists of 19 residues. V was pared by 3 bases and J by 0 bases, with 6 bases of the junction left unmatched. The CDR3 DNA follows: TGCGCCAGCAGTCAGGGGACTAGCGGGAGGAAAAGCTCCTACAATGAGCAGTTCTTC. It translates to CASSQGTSGRKSSYNEQFF.

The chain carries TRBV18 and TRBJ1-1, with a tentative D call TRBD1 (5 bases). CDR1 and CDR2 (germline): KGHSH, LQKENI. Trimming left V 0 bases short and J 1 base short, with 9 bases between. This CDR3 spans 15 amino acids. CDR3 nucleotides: TGTGCCAGCTCACCACCGGGACGAGGGAACACTGAAGCTTTCTTT. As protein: CASSPPGRGNTEAFF.

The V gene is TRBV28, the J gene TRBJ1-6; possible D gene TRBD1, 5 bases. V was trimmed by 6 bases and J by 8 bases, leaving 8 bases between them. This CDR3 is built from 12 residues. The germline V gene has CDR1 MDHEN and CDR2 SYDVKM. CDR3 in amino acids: CASSTGDSPLHF. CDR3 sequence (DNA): TGTGCCAGCAGCACAGGAGATTCACCCCTCCACTTT.

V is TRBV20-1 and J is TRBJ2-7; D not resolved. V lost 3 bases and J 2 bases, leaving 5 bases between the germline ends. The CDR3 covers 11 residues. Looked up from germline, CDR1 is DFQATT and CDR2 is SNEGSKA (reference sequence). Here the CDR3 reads CSARTTYEQYF. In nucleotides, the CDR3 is TGCAGTGCTAGGACCACCTACGAGCAGTACTTC.

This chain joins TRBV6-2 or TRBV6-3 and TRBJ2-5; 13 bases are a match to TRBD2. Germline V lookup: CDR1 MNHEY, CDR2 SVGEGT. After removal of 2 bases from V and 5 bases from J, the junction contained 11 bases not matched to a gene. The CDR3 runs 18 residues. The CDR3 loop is CASSYPGLAGQPGETQYF. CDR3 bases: TGTGCCAGCAGTTACCCGGGACTAGCGGGACAACCAGGGGAGACCCAGTACTTC.

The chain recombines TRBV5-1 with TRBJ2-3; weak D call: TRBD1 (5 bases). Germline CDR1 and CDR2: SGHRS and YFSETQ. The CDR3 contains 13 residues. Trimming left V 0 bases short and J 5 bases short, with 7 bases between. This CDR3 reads CASSLGQGDTQYF. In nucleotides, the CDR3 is TGCGCCAGCAGCTTGGGGCAGGGAGATACGCAGTATTTT.

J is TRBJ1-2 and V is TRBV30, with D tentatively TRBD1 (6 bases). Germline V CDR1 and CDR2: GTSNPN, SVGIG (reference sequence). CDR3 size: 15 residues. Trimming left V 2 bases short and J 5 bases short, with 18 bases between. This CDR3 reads CAWSRQGPLGYGYTF. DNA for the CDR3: TGTGCCTGGAGTAGGCAGGGGCCGCTCGGGTATGGCTACACCTTC.

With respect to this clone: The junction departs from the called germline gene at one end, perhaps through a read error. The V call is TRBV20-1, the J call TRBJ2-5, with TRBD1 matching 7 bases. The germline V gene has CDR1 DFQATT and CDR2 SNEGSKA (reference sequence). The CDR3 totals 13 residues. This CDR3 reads CSASRGRGETQYF. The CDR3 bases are TGCAGCGCTAGTAGGGGGCGCGGGGAGACCCAGTACTTC.

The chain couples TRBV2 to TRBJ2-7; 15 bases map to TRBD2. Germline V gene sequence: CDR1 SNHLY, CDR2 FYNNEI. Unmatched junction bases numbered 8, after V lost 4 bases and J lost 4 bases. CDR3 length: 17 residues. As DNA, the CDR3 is TGTGCCAGCAGTGGGACTAGCGGGGGGGCAAAGTCTTACGAGCAGTACTTC. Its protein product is CASSGTSGGAKSYEQYF.

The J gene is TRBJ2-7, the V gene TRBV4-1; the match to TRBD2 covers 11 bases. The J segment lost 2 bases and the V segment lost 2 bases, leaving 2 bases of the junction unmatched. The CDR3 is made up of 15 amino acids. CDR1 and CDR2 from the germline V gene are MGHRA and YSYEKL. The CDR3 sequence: CASSQRLAGTYEQYF. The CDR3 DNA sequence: TGCGCCAGCAGCCAAAGACTAGCGGGAACCTACGAGCAGTACTTC.

In nucleotides, the CDR3 is TGCGCCAGCAGCCAAGAAGCGGGGAAGAACTTCGAGGACACTGAAGCTTTCTTT. This translates into CASSQEAGKNFEDTEAFF. The chain has TRBV4-1 and TRBJ1-1; D ambiguous. V gave up 0 bases and J gave up 3 bases, with 20 bases separating them. In germline, CDR1 is MGHRA, CDR2 YSYEKL. This CDR3 is built from 18 residues.

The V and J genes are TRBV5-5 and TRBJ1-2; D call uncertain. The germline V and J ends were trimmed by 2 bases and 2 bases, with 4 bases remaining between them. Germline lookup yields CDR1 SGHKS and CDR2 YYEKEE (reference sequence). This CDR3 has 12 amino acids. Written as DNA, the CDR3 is TGTGCCAGCAGCTTCCAGAACTATGGCTACACCTTC. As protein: CASSFQNYGYTF.

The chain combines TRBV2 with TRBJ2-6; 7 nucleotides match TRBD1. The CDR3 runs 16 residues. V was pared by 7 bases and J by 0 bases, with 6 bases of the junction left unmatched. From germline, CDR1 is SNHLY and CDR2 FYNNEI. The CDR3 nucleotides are TGTGCCAGCACCCAACAGGGGAGCTCTGGGGCCAACGTCCTGACTTTC. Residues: CASTQQGSSGANVLTF.

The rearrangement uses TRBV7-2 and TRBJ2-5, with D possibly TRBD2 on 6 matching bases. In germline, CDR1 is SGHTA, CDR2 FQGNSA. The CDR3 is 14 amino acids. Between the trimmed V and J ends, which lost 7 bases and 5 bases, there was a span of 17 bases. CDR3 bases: TGTGCCAGCACGCTGTTCGGGAGCCCGGAGACCCAGTACTTC. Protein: CASTLFGSPETQYF.

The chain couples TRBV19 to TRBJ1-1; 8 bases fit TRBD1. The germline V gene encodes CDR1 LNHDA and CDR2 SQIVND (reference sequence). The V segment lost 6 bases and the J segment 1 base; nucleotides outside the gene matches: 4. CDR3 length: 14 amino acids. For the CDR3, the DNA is TGTGCCAGTAGCTTACAGGGGGGGAACACTGAAGCTTTCTTT. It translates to CASSLQGGNTEAFF.

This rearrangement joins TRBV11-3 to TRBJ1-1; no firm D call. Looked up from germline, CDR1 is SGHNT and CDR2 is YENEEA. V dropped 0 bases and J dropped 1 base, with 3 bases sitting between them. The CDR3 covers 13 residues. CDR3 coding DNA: TGTGCCAGCAGCTTAGACAGGAACACTGAAGCTTTCTTT. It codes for CASSLDRNTEAFF.

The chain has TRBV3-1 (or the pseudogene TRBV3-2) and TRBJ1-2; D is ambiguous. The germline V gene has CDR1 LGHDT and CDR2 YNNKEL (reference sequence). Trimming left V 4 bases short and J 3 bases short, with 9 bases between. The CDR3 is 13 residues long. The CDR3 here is CASSPSIDYGYTF. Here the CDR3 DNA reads TGTGCCAGCAGCCCCAGTATCGACTATGGCTACACCTTC.